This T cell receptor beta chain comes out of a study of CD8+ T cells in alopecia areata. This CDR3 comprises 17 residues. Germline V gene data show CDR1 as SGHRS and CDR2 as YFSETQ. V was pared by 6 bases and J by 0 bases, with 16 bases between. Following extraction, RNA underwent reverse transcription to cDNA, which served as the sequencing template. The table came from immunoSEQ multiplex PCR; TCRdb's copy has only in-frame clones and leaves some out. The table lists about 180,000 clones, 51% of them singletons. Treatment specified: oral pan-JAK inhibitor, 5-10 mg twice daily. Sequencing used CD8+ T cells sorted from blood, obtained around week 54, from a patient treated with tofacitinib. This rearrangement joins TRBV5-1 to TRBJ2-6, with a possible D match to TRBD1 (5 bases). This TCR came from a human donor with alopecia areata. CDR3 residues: CASTRNRSRSGANVLTF. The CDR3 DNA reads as TGCGCCAGCACCCGAAACAGGAGTCGCTCTGGGGCCAACGTCCTGACTTTC. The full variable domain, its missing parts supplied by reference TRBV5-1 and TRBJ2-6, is KAGVTQTPRYLIKTRGQQVTLSCSPISGHRSVSWYQQTPGQGLQFLFEYFSETQRNKGNFPGRFSGRQFSNSRSEMNVSTLELGDSALYLCASTRNRSRSGANVLTFGAGSRLTVL.